The following is a TCR beta chain sequence with its context. The antigen is unknown. The data were taken from a study of cytomegalovirus exposure and HLA in healthy donors. PCR amplification relied on 60 Vbeta primers (plus 13 Jbeta primers). TCRdb keeps only in-frame clones here, not all; method: immunoSEQ multiplex PCR. Of 100,000 or so clones in the sample, around three quarters were seen once. There were likely unrecorded immune exposures, though donors were nominally healthy when sampled. In germline, CDR1 is MNHNY, CDR2 SVGAGI (reference sequence). The ends lost 7 bases at V and 3 bases at J; junction bases unmatched: 7. CDR3 length equals 15 residues. Findings and caveats of the study: Reports credit the classifier with highly specific, highly sensitive diagnosis of cytomegalovirus status.

The sequence came from a human donor in good health. J is TRBJ2-3 and V is TRBV6-6; 10 bases are shared with TRBD1. Specimen: PBMCs. In DNA, the CDR3 is TGTGCCAGCACCGACCGGGACAGGGGAACAGATACGCAGTATTTT. Its protein product is CASTDRDRGTDTQYF.